This T cell receptor beta chain derives from a study of shared clonotypes between healthy human individuals. Notes on the study in general: Clonotypes not shared had lower generation probabilities than those common to all four donors. It was observed that roughly 5.5% of naive CD4 clonotypes were shared across several donors.

CDR1 SEHNR and CDR2 FQNEAQ come from the germline V gene (reference sequence). Trimming took 4 bases from V and 4 from J; bases not matched to a gene: 3. The CDR3 runs 13 residues. A remark on this clone: Its antigen is not known.

The naive CD8 fraction comprised CD45RO-negative cells positively selected for CCR7 and excluded terminally differentiated effector memory CD45RA+ cells. Per the study methods: Junction-only sequences without quality scores came from ImmunoSEQ, so filtering differed. Data came from immunoSEQ multiplex PCR; TCRdb stores just in-frame clones and leaves some out. That table gives V, J and clone size, and the DNA gave D and trimming. The data contain hundreds of thousands of clones, roughly 96% of them singletons. The origin of this receptor is a woman aged 25 to 45 in good health. The chain is built from TRBV7-9 and TRBJ1-2; 7 nucleotides line up with TRBD1. The sample was naive CD8+ T cells sorted from blood. This chain's CDR3 is CASSSTGIYGYTF. CDR3 nucleotides: TGTGCCAGCAGCTCGACAGGGATCTATGGCTACACCTTC.